This section outlines one T cell receptor (beta chain) sequence together with its context. TCRdb keeps only in-frame clones here, not all; method: immunoSEQ multiplex PCR. The data contain about 160,000 clones, about 80% of them singletons. The data were taken from a study of cytotoxic CD8 clonotypes in ibrutinib-treated CLL. The germline CDR1 and CDR2 sequences are SGHTA and FQGNSA. The CDR3 is made up of 15 amino acids. V shed 2 bases and J shed 1 base, with 11 bases lying between them. V is TRBV7-2 and J is TRBJ1-2; D remains ambiguous. Here the sequenced sample was PBMCs, taken after 24 months of ibrutinib treatment. The sequence came from a human donor with chronic lymphocytic leukemia. The DNA for the CDR3 is TGTGCCAGCAGCTTATGGGGAACTGTTAACTATGGCTACACCTTC. Translated, it gives CASSLWGTVNYGYTF.